A selection of T cell receptor beta chains follows, all from one sample in a study of T cell changes during pregnancy in multiple sclerosis. Measured with immunoSEQ multiplex PCR; TCRdb has only the in-frame clones, and not every one. The table has around 30,000 clones, around nine tenths seen once. Sequencing was performed on CD8+ T cells from peripheral blood mononuclear cells, taken in the third trimester of pregnancy. These receptors all come from a female donor with multiple sclerosis, enrolled in a pregnancy study. Both conserved end residues are part of each CDR3. A D gene is named only where the DNA matches it firmly. Not all rows give a size; the values are once, few, many and, for expanded clones, a class.

>NA|NA|TRBJ2-2|TRBV7-6
TGTGCCAGCAGCTACAGGGACACCGGGGAGCTGTTTTTT
CASSYRDTGELFF
>TRBD1|once|TRBJ2-7|TRBV15
TGTGCCACCAGCCATTCGGGACAGTCTCACGAGCAGTACTTC
CATSHSGQSHEQYF
>NA|NA|TRBJ1-1|TRBV12-5
TGTGCTAGTGGCCATGGGACTCGTGAAGCTTTCTTT
CASGHGTREAFF
>NA|NA|TRBJ1-5|TRBV2
TGTGCCAGCAGCGTTACTTCAGGGATGGAGCAAAATCAGCCCCAGCATTTT
CASSVTSGMEQNQPQHF
>TRBD2|once|TRBJ2-7|TRBV27
TGTGCCAGCAGTTCCCAACTAGCGGGGTTATACGAGCAGTACTTC
CASSSQLAGLYEQYF
>NA|NA|TRBJ2-5|TRBV7-6
TGTGCCAGCAGCTTAGCGCGGGGAGGCCAAGAGACCCAGTACTTC
CASSLARGGQETQYF
>TRBD1|NA|TRBJ2-3|TRBV5-5
TGTGCCAGCAGCTTACCAGGGGGCCCGGCAGATACGCAGTATTTT
CASSLPGGPADTQYF
>NA|NA|TRBJ1-1|TRBV6-4
TGTGCCAGCAGCCGGGAACCGAACACTGAAGCTTTCTTT
CASSREPNTEAFF
>TRBD2|NA|TRBJ2-3|TRBV10-3
TGTGCCATCAGTGAGCTTAGCGGGGGGGCCGGGGGAGATACGCAGTATTTT
CAISELSGGAGGDTQYF
>TRBD1|NA|TRBJ2-1|TRBV7-9
TGTGCCAGCAGTCCCACCGGGACAGGGTCCGATGAGCAGTTCTTC
CASSPTGTGSDEQFF
>TRBD1|NA|TRBJ1-2|TRBV10-3
TGTGCCATCAGGGATCCGACAGGGGGAGAGGACTATGGCTACACCTTC
CAIRDPTGGEDYGYTF
>TRBD1|NA|TRBJ2-7|TRBV4-1
TGCGCCAGCAGCCCGCGGGACAGGGGGCGCGAGCAGTACTTC
CASSPRDRGREQYF
>NA|NA|TRBJ1-2|TRBV19
TGTGCCAGTAGTATTACAACAGGATGGTCTAACTATGGCTACACCTTC
CASSITTGWSNYGYTF
>NA|NA|TRBJ2-1|TRBV10-2
TGCGCCAGCAATACAGGTCTCAATGAGCAGTTCTTC
CASNTGLNEQFF
>NA|NA|TRBJ2-7|TRBV19
TGTGCCAGTAGTATGGGCATGGGACACGGCTACGAGCAGTACTTC
CASSMGMGHGYEQYF
>TRBD1|NA|TRBJ2-6|TRBV4-3
TGCGCCAGCAGCCAATCGGACAGGGGGCCGTCGGGGGCCAACGTCCTGACTTTC
CASSQSDRGPSGANVLTF
>TRBD1|NA|TRBJ1-2|TRBV7-3
TGTGCCAGTCCGGGGACAGGGGCCCTCGGGTATGGCTACACCTTC
CASPGTGALGYGYTF
>TRBD1|NA|TRBJ1-3|TRBV27
TGTGCCAGCAGTTACACAGGGGACTCTGGAAACACCATATATTTT
CASSYTGDSGNTIYF
>NA|few|TRBJ1-5|TRBV30
TGTGCCTGGCAACCCGGGGGCAATCAGCCCCAGCATTTT
CAWQPGGNQPQHF
>TRBD2|NA|TRBJ2-5|TRBV5-1
TGCGCCAGCAGCCCGACTAGCGGGGACCGGACCCAGTACTTC
CASSPTSGDRTQYF
>TRBD2|few|TRBJ2-1|TRBV6-4
TGTGCCAGCGCGGAGGGGCTAGCGGGGGGGCTGCAGCAGTTCTTC
CASAEGLAGGLQQFF
>TRBD2|NA|TRBJ2-4|TRBV5-5
TGTGCCAGCAGCTCCCCGACTAGCGGGGTAAACATTCAGTACTTC
CASSSPTSGVNIQYF
>TRBD2|NA|TRBJ2-1|TRBV19
TGTGCCAGTAGTATAATGGGACTAGCGGGGGGATACAATGAGCAGTTCTTC
CASSIMGLAGGYNEQFF
>NA|NA|TRBJ1-3|TRBV7-9
TGTGCCAGCAGCCCCCGCCACTCCTTTTATTACTCCTCTGGAAACACCATATATTTT
CASSPRHSFYYSSGNTIYF
>NA|NA|TRBJ2-7|TRBV9
TGTGCCAGCAGCGTCGGGGGTTCCTCCTACGAGCAGTACTTC
CASSVGGSSYEQYF
>TRBD1|NA|TRBJ1-6|TRBV6-1
TGTGCCAGCAGTGAACAGGGGGACACCGATTTAAATTCACCCCTCCACTTT
CASSEQGDTDLNSPLHF
>NA|NA|TRBJ1-3|TRBV9
TGTGCCAGCAGCCCCTCGGGTGACCCCAGCCGGGGAAACACCATATATTTT
CASSPSGDPSRGNTIYF
>TRBD1|NA|TRBJ1-3|TRBV7-9
TGTGCCAGCAGCTCAACAGGGGGCTATGGAAACACCATATATTTT
CASSSTGGYGNTIYF
>NA|NA|TRBJ2-2|TRBV29-1
TGCAGCGCTAAACTCCCCGACACCGGGGAGCTGTTTTTT
CSAKLPDTGELFF
>NA|NA|TRBJ2-6|TRBV6-1
TGTGCCAGCAGTGAAGACAGCTCTGGGGCCAACGTCCTGACTTTC
CASSEDSSGANVLTF
>TRBD2|NA|TRBJ2-7|TRBV29-1
TGCAGCGTTGATTCCGGGAGGGAGCAGTACTTC
CSVDSGREQYF
>NA|once|TRBJ1-1|TRBV11-2
TGTGCCAGCAGCGACGAGGGACACAAGAACACTGAAGCTTTCTTT
CASSDEGHKNTEAFF
>NA|NA|TRBJ1-1|TRBV19
TGTGCCAGCACCCCTGGGGGGTTGAACACTGAAGCTTTCTTT
CASTPGGLNTEAFF
>NA|NA|TRBJ1-6|TRBV13
TGTGCCAGCAGCTTAGGCCTACAGGGAAGTAATTCACCCCTCCACTTT
CASSLGLQGSNSPLHF
>NA|NA|TRBJ1-2|TRBV11-2
TGTGCCAGCAGCTTAAACTCCGGGACAACCTATGGCTACACCTTC
CASSLNSGTTYGYTF
>NA|medium-sized|TRBJ1-3|TRBV4-3
TGCGCCAGCAGCCAAGATAGGATGCGACTCTCTGGAAACACCATATATTTT
CASSQDRMRLSGNTIYF
>TRBD1|NA|TRBJ2-7|TRBV7-2
TGTGCCAGCAGCTTTTTGGCCGGGACAGGCTACGAGCAGTACTTC
CASSFLAGTGYEQYF
>TRBD1|NA|TRBJ2-1|TRBV27
TGTGCCAGCAGTCCCCGGGACAGGGTGTGGAATGAGCAGTTCTTC
CASSPRDRVWNEQFF
>TRBD2|NA|TRBJ2-5|TRBV9
TGTGCCAGCAGCGTAGAATTAGCGGGGGGCCGGGAGACCCAGTACTTC
CASSVELAGGRETQYF
>TRBD2|NA|TRBJ2-5|TRBV5-1
TGCGCCAGCAGCTCGAATAGCGGGGGGGAAGAGACCCAGTACTTC
CASSSNSGGEETQYF
>TRBD1|NA|TRBJ2-1|TRBV10-3
TGTGCCATCAGTGAGGACGCGCTGGGACAGGTAATCAATGAGCAGTTCTTC
CAISEDALGQVINEQFF
>TRBD1|NA|TRBJ1-1|TRBV7-9
TGTGCCAGCAGCAGGACAGGGATGAACACTGAAGCTTTCTTT
CASSRTGMNTEAFF
>NA|NA|TRBJ1-2|TRBV29-1
TGCAGCGTTCTGGCCGATTATGGCTACACCTTC
CSVLADYGYTF
>NA|NA|TRBJ2-2|TRBV18
TGTGCCAGCTCACCACCCGACGGGAGCGGGGAGCTGTTTTTT
CASSPPDGSGELFF
>TRBD1|NA|TRBJ1-1|TRBV11-2
TGTGCCAGCAGCTTAGGCCGGACAGGAGGGTACACTGAAGCTTTCTTT
CASSLGRTGGYTEAFF
>TRBD1|NA|TRBJ1-2|TRBV2
TGTGCCAGCAGGGGACAGTCTTATGGCTACACCTTC
CASRGQSYGYTF